This T cell receptor beta chain was identified in a study of shared clonotypes between healthy human individuals. Overall study findings and caveats: Lower generation probabilities were found for non-shared clonotypes than for those shared by all four donors. Clonotypes that were shared across several donors made up about 4.5% of naive CD4 clonotypes.

CDR1 is SGHAT, CDR2 FQNNGV, per germline. The CDR3 totals 13 residues. With 2 bases removed from V and 2 bases from J, the gap between germline ends came to 7 bases. This table comes from immunoSEQ multiplex PCR, and its TCRdb copy is limited to in-frame clones, with some not included. The data show about 2.4 million clones, with over 85% seen just once and around 0.14% held by the top ten. Only one count was recorded for this clone. The antigen remains undetermined. The receptor's source is a man younger than 35 in good health. Sequencing was carried out using naive CD4+ T cells sorted from blood. Subset here: CD45RA+ positively selected. The rearrangement uses TRBV11-2 and TRBJ2-7; D is ambiguous. The CDR3 DNA sequence: TGTGCCAGCAGCTTACCTGGGCCCTACGAGCAGTACTTC. Translation gives CASSLPGPYEQYF. Together with reference TRBV11-2 and TRBJ2-7, the CDR3 gives the full variable domain: EAGVAQSPRYKIIEKRQSVAFWCNPISGHATLYWYQQILGQGPKLLIQFQNNGVVDDSQLPKDRFSAERLKGVDSTLKIQPAKLEDSAVYLCASSLPGPYEQYFGPGTRLTVT.